This T cell receptor (beta chain) was sequenced for a study of T cells in Graves' hyperthyroidism and ophthalmopathy (dated by TCRdb to about 2019). Regarding the study in general: Peripheral blood samples were taken at the time of initial diagnosis, prior to any treatment. TCR V-J signatures able to tell the groups apart were searched for in a discovery cohort of some 100 patients, of whom 43 had Graves' ophthalmopathy and some 60 had stable Graves' hyperthyroidism. Prospective prediction of ophthalmopathy was tested in an independent validation cohort of 18 to 20 hyperthyroidism patients and some 17 patients who later progressed to ophthalmopathy. The roughly 94 discovery patients were randomly split 7:3 into training and test sets. In about 6 Graves' hyperthyroidism patients, the study also compared T-cell repertoires from thyroid tissue with T-cell repertoires from blood. Once sampling was done, hyperthyroidism patients were given methimazole at a starting dose of 30 mg daily, whereas ophthalmopathy patients were given high-dose intravenous methylprednisolone. The paper reports TCR Vbeta CDR3 sequencing of approximately 140 peripheral blood samples: approximately 41 ophthalmopathy, about 75 hyperthyroidism and 17 progressor patients. Overall results and qualifications from the work: No statistical method was used to fix the sample size in advance, and group allocation was not hidden from the investigators. Most expanded thyroid clonotypes (frequency above 0.001) were also detected in blood, suggesting blood repertoires may reflect thyroid immune responses. In validation, progression to ophthalmopathy was predicted by the model with roughly 71% sensitivity and 72% to 85% specificity, a median of roughly 6 months before onset. A model built on a 13 V-J signature distinguished ophthalmopathy from stable hyperthyroidism, reaching 87.88% sensitivity and under 84% specificity in cross-validation and 80%/75% in testing.

Via the germline V gene, CDR1 is KGHDR and CDR2 SFDVKD. V and J are truncated by 5 bases and 1 base respectively, leaving an intervening sequence of 16 bases. Measured from the cysteine to the phenylalanine, the CDR3 is 17 residues long. Left in the record is the CDR3 DNA by itself, 51 bases read in frame from the first base. In the case of this clonotype: The antigen this receptor binds is unknown. No per-base quality is available; no much larger clone lies one base away.

Graves' hyperthyroidism was defined as stable when no progression to ophthalmopathy occurred over 18 months of follow-up. Hyperthyroidism patients were newly diagnosed, had a disease duration of under 2 months, and were aged 18 to 65 years. Exclusion was applied to patients with uncontrolled infections, other autoimmune diseases, pregnancy or lactation. Diagnoses were established on the basis of clinical symptoms, serum thyroxine and TRAb, thyroid ultrasound, and orbital computed tomography. PBMCs were isolated from approximately 10 ml of fresh peripheral blood by Ficoll-Paque density gradient centrifugation. Total RNA was extracted with Trizol reagent, and quality was checked on an Agilent 2100 Bioanalyzer. Amplification of TCR beta CDR3 regions was carried out from RNA transcripts. For the first round of RT-PCR on the TCR CDR3, the HTBI primer set was used together with the Qiagen OneStep RT-PCR kit. A second multiplex PCR round built the libraries, followed by size selection and purification. Paired-end sequencing of the libraries was performed with 100 bp reads on an Illumina HiSeq2000. As for the original processing: Raw data were processed with SOAPnuke, discarding reads with adapters, uncalled bases, mean Phred below 15, or no exact constant-primer or identifier match. COPE v1.2.5 was used to merge the high-quality paired reads, and each unique nucleotide sequence was defined as a clonotype. MiTCR v1.1 was used to align clonotypes to the IMGT TRBV, TRBD and TRBJ reference segments. The analysis was restricted to V-J combinations with a frequency above 0.0001, which together covered around 99% of the repertoires. The TCS score was defined as F50 (clonal expansion) divided by E x V (chaos), with BLOSUM62-based TCRdist calculated between CDR3 peptides within each V-J. Welch's t-statistics and random forest reduced around 550 V-J features to some 14, which were used in a naive Bayes classifier (R e1071). TCRdb ran its own pipeline on the public reads, namely fastp trimming at Q25 and MiXCR clone calling, and kept in-frame beta chains. Entries are consolidated by CDR3 protein sequence, retaining the most common genes and DNA. The V and J calls reflect TCRdb's pipeline rather than the authors' work. For this sample there are hundreds of thousands of distinct CDR3 sequences; 20% to 25% appear just once. The ten largest clones represent roughly 80% of the sample.

Source material: blood. The rearranged segments are TRBV24-1 and TRBJ2-2, and TRBD1 may be the D gene, going by 6 matching bases. The TCR comes from a man aged 50-60 years with Graves' hyperthyroidism. The base sequence is TGTGCCACCAGTGGAACAGGGTGGGCAAAGAACACCGGGGAGCTGTTTTTT. It encodes CATSGTGWAKNTGELFF.